This T cell receptor beta chain emerged from a study of spatial heterogeneity in lung cancer. Study-wide context: In raw reads, more than 9.5 appearances on average were recorded for each unique TCR and UMI combination.

In this sample, this clonotype is medium-sized. All TCR cDNA molecules were individually tagged with a unique molecular identifier. TCRdb re-called the 5' RACE reads with MiXCR, one entry per CDR3 protein. The table lists some 21,000 distinct CDR3 sequences, around 5% of them singletons. The time point denotes: sample taken at primary tumor resection. Tumor, nontumor lung or frozen PBMC supplied whole RNA, sequenced without sorting. This CDR3 comprises 14 residues. The V end lost 3 bases, the J end lost 0 bases, and 9 bases lay between the germline ends. Germline loops: CDR1 DFQATT, CDR2 SNEGSKA (reference sequence).

Source: PBMCs, taken at surgery. The chain employs TRBV20-1 and TRBJ2-4, with a weak D call TRBD1 (5 bases). This receptor was taken from a male donor with early-stage non-small cell lung cancer. This CDR3 is CSASRELAKNIQYF. The CDR3 coding sequence is TGCAGTGCTAGCAGGGAACTAGCCAAAAACATTCAGTACTTC.